This paragraph covers one T cell receptor beta chain sequence. CDR3 size: 14 residues. Germline V CDR1 and CDR2: MGHRA, YSYEKL. Between the trimmed V and J ends, which lost 4 bases and 0 bases, there was a span of 9 bases. This record comes from a study of shared clonotypes between healthy human individuals. From CD4+ cells came CD45RA+ naive and CD45RA-negative memory subsets. Libraries were prepared by immunoSEQ multiplex PCR; TCRdb keeps only in-frame clonotypes and omits some of them. The sample holds around 990,000 clones, 60% to 80% seen once. The rearrangement joins TRBV4-1 to TRBJ1-2, with D perhaps matching TRBD1 (5 bases). The sequencing sample was made of memory CD4+ T cells from PBMCs. Subset of the sample: CD45RA-negative fraction. The TCR sequence derives from a young man in good health. Some clones in this sample may be carry-over from other donors' samples. The CDR3 nucleotides are TGCGCCAGCAGCCTAGGGGTCCCTAACTATGGCTACACCTTC. Protein sequence: CASSLGVPNYGYTF.